This passage covers 9 T cell receptor beta chains from one sample sequenced in a study of CD8 T cells in Susac syndrome. A quantity of about 0.45 to 1 ug RNA underwent reverse transcription using random hexamers. MiXCR, run by TCRdb on the immunoSEQ multiplex PCR reads, gives a single entry per CDR3 protein. The table has 170,000 or so distinct CDR3 sequences, 95% to 96% seen once. Input material: CD4+ T cells from PBMCs. The receptors come from a human donor with Susac syndrome.

The chain has TRBV29-1 and TRBJ1-2; D is uncertain. V dropped 7 bases and J dropped 3 bases, with 15 bases sitting between them. Germline CDR1 is SQVTM and CDR2 is ANQGSEA. This CDR3 region has 13 residues. In DNA form, the CDR3 reads TGCAGCGCCTCAGCGGGGTCTTACTATGGCTACACCTTC. Translating gives CSASAGSYYGYTF.

This chain joins TRBV30 and TRBJ1-2; D is undetermined. Germline CDR1 reads GTSNPN; CDR2 reads SVGIG (reference sequence). The ends were cut back, 4 bases at V and 8 bases at J, with 17 bases in the middle. This CDR3 is 13 amino acids long. The CDR3: CAWTTRNIRGYTF. CDR3 coding DNA: TGTGCCTGGACCACCCGGAACATCCGGGGCTACACCTTC.

The chain is built from TRBV12-3 or TRBV12-4 and TRBJ2-7, with D uncertain. Trimming took off 7 bases at V and 6 bases at J, with 19 bases between the two ends. CDR3 length: 14 residues. The chain's CDR3 is CASTKRTGTGEQYF. In DNA form, the CDR3 reads TGTGCCAGCACCAAACGGACGGGCACCGGCGAGCAGTACTTC.

The chain recombines TRBV6-5 with TRBJ2-5; 7 nucleotides agree with TRBD1. J lost 4 bases, V lost 4 bases, and 9 bases had no gene match. There are 15 residues in the CDR3. The germline CDR1 and CDR2 sequences are MNHEY and SVGAGI. CDR3 protein: CASSSPRGFGETQYF. The CDR3 region has the DNA TGTGCCAGCAGTTCCCCCAGGGGGTTTGGAGAGACCCAGTACTTC.

This chain uses TRBV19 with TRBJ1-1, with a tentative D call TRBD1 (6 bases). The CDR3 runs to 14 residues. CDR1 LNHDA and CDR2 SQIVND come from the germline V gene (reference sequence). Trimming stripped 6 bases from V and 1 base from J, with 12 bases between. CDR3 in DNA: TGTGCCAGTAGCTTGTGGGGGCGGAACACTGAAGCTTTCTTT. Translating it yields CASSLWGRNTEAFF.

This rearrangement joins TRBV5-4 to TRBJ2-5; 12 positions match TRBD2. Germline lookup yields CDR1 SGHNT and CDR2 YYREEE (reference sequence). Trimming at V came to 2 bases and at J to 2 bases, leaving 7 bases not matched to a gene. There are 17 residues in the CDR3. CDR3 nucleotides: TGTGCCAGCAGCTTAACTAGCGGGGGGCAATCTCAAGAGACCCAGTACTTC. It translates to CASSLTSGGQSQETQYF.

This CDR3 is CSVETPYPYNEQFF. As DNA, the CDR3 is TGCAGCGTTGAAACACCCTACCCGTACAATGAGCAGTTCTTC. This rearrangement joins TRBV29-1 to TRBJ2-1; D not certain. Trimming shortened V by 2 bases and J by 4 bases, and 12 bases separated the two germline ends. The CDR3 extends over 14 amino acids. Germline assignment: CDR1 SQVTM and CDR2 ANQGSEA.

In its sample, this clonotype was seen once. The chain uses TRBV29-1 and TRBJ1-4; no reliable D call. The CDR3 loop spans 11 amino acids. Deletions cut 6 bases from V and 8 bases from J, with 10 bases between. The germline V gene has CDR1 SQVTM and CDR2 ANQGSEA. The DNA for the CDR3 is TGCAGCGTGAGGCGGGGAGAAAAACTGTTTTTT. Its protein product is CSVRRGEKLFF.

V gene TRBV14 combines with J gene TRBJ2-6; D gene uncertain. CDR3 length equals 14 residues. Germline loops: CDR1 SGHDN, CDR2 FVKESK. V lost 3 bases, J lost 0 bases, and 3 bases lay in between. This CDR3 reads CASSHLSGANVLTF. DNA of the CDR3: TGTGCCAGCAGCCACCTCTCTGGGGCCAACGTCCTGACTTTC.